This entry is about one TCR beta chain. What it binds is not known. The ends were cut back, 1 base at V and 6 bases at J, with 19 bases in the middle. The length of the CDR3 is 16 residues. The germline CDR1 and CDR2 sequences are SGHKS and YYEKEE (reference sequence). This entry is derived from a study of T cell responses to AZD1222 COVID-19 vaccine. Findings of the study overall: It should be noted that donors were predominantly white British and more often female, and clonal diversity was possibly underestimated. Two AZD1222 administrations were followed by greater Spike-specific TCR breadth and depth.

The table came from immunoSEQ multiplex PCR; TCRdb's copy has only in-frame clones and leaves some out. The data contain around 100,000 clones, 87% of them singletons. The origin of this receptor is an adult in good health. The chain links TRBV5-5 to TRBJ1-2, with D possibly TRBD1 on 6 matching bases. The source was peripheral blood, collected on day 0 of AZD1222 vaccination. The CDR3 DNA reads as TGTGCCAGCAGCTTGTTCCTGGGGGCGCCTAAGAATGGCTACACCTTC. Protein product: CASSLFLGAPKNGYTF.